The present T cell receptor beta chain was sequenced within a study of CD8 T cells in ankylosing spondylitis. Study outcomes and limitations: In reactive arthritis synovial fluid and blood, some motif variants had been reported before. For ankylosing spondylitis blood, a TCR beta motif of about eight highly homologous variants appeared characteristic. In ankylosing spondylitis patients, matched synovial fluid reportedly showed significant enrichment of disease-linked clones.

CDR1 SGHAT and CDR2 FQNNGV come from the germline V gene. This CDR3 is 20 amino acids long. The V and J ends lost 5 bases and 0 bases, in that order; junction bases with no gene match: 16. It was by quantitative 5'-RACE with molecular barcodes that TCR beta libraries were made. MiXCR, run by TCRdb on the 5' RACE reads, gives a single entry per CDR3 protein. This sample has 650,000 to 800,000 distinct CDR3 sequences, with around 17% found just once. This clonotype was recorded many times. Its matching antigen is unknown. The J gene is TRBJ2-4, the V gene TRBV11-2, with 10 bases aligning to TRBD1. The sequence came from a male donor with ankylosing spondylitis. The specimen was blood, either unsorted or a sorted T cell fraction (not recorded which). Here the CDR3 reads CASSARAGTGDSIAKNIQYF. CDR3 nucleotide sequence: TGTGCCAGCAGCGCGCGAGCCGGGACAGGGGACTCGATAGCCAAAAACATTCAGTACTTC.